This TCR beta chain was documented in a study of shared clonotypes between healthy human individuals. Notes on the study in general: Generally, naive subsets (rather than memory subsets) showed larger estimated richness.

The CDR3 contains 16 residues. V lost 5 bases, J lost 3 bases, and 10 bases stayed unmatched. Germline V gene data show CDR1 as SGHTA and CDR2 as FQGNSA. Donors included only healthy HIV-negative adults lacking recent acute infections or vaccinations. Memory CD4+ cells were the fraction left after CD45RA+ naive selection. As concerns this clone: The antigen is unknown.

In replicate PCRs of sorted subsets, roughly 200 ng DNA, tens of thousands of T cell genomes, was used. The data were produced by immunoSEQ multiplex PCR, yet TCRdb's version contains in-frame clones alone and is incomplete. The data hold about 2.4 million clones, with just over 90% observed a single time. The V call is TRBV7-2, the J call TRBJ2-3; 8 bases match TRBD1. Sequencing used naive CD4+ T cells sorted from blood. As to subset: CD45RA+ positively selected. This clonotype was obtained from a man between 18 and 29 years old in good health. The CDR3 here is CASSPAGGIRTDTQYF. CDR3 DNA sequence: TGTGCCAGCAGCCCCGCAGGGGGCATCCGGACAGATACGCAGTATTTT.